The T cell receptor beta chain described here comes from a study of blood T cell repertoires in COVID-19 (dated by TCRdb to about 2020). Regarding the research as a whole: Samples from collaborators originated in the United States, Italy and Spain and spanned both the acute and convalescent phases of COVID-19. The material from the prospective study consisted of cDNA or gDNA derived from T cells, B-cell-depleted T cells, or PBMCs. The dataset comprised deeply sampled blood TCRbeta repertoires from subjects exposed to, actively infected with, or recovered from COVID-19. The repertoires were made available in a free public database intended to serve as a resource for research on the immune response to SARS-CoV-2. The samples were drawn from two sources: the first 160 participants of the ongoing ImmuneRACE study, and 1,254 subjects contributed by 6 global collaborators. A de-identified subject ID, COVID-19 status, age in years and sex were almost always included in the sample metadata. HLA class I and class II types, where available, came from metadata supplied by the sample provider rather than from assay-based typing. Overall study outcomes, separate from this receptor: How much clinical and demographic metadata was included differed by source and by participant, and the metadata was provided uncurated.

The CDR3, from cysteine to phenylalanine, totals 16 residues. The only DNA kept is the CDR3, 48 bases in frame from the first base. As encoded in the germline V gene, CDR1 is MNHEY while CDR2 is SVGAGI. Unmatched junction bases come to 11, with V trimmed by 4 bases and J by 2 bases. A second Seattle source provided samples from volunteer blood donors who had recovered from COVID-19. Whole blood was collected in K2EDTA tubes by collaborating institutions according to the institutions' own protocols. For TCRbeta analysis, collaborators shipped samples in one of three forms: frozen whole blood, isolated PBMCs, or DNA extracted from either of those sample types. With regard to this clone: Its recognized antigen is unknown. No much larger clone is present one base from it, and per-base qualities are unavailable.

TCRbeta CDR3 regions were amplified from genomic DNA by means of the immunoSEQ Assay, a bias-controlled multiplex PCR. The original methods were these. The number of nucleated cells in each sample was estimated by amplification of reference gene primers within the assay. To quantify the absolute abundance of each unique TCRbeta CDR3 rearrangement, sequence reads were collapsed and filtered. For each sample, productive Simpson clonality was calculated as the square root of Simpson's diversity index across productive rearrangements. What TCRdb holds here is the immuneACCESS table cut down to in-frame rearrangements. Part of the clones is not present; checked against another copy, under half of the missing clones reflect an unresolved V gene, and the others are unexplained. The V and J calls and clone size come from that table; D and trimming were worked out from the DNA. This sample has some 130,000 clones in its table, and about 78% of those were observed once. Approximately 11% of the sample is held by the ten biggest clonotypes.

The V gene is TRBV6-5 and the J gene is TRBJ2-7; the junction holds 7 bases that match TRBD1. The sequenced sample was peripheral blood. This receptor was taken from a man aged 55 to 69 who had recovered from COVID-19. The CDR3 has the sequence CASSLPPGQQTYEQYF. The DNA is TGTGCCAGCAGTTTACCTCCGGGACAGCAAACCTACGAGCAGTACTTC.